The present TCR beta chain was sequenced within a study of blood T cell repertoires in COVID-19. Study-wide background: The study drew acute and convalescent COVID-19 samples from the United States, Italy and Spain. T cells, B-cell-depleted T cells, or PBMCs supplied cDNA or gDNA.

Per the original data handling: From reference gene primer amplification, estimates of nucleated cell counts were derived. Sequencing used immunoSEQ multiplex PCR; TCRdb keeps in-frame clones, though not all of them. The V and J calls and clone size come from that table; D and trimming were worked out from the DNA. This sample has approximately 30,000 clones, with 90% to 95% found just once. CDR3 length: 16 amino acids. V lost 6 bases to trimming and J lost 1 base; unmatched junction nucleotides: 7. The germline CDR1 and CDR2 sequences are SGHVS and FNYEAQ. The sequencing input was peripheral blood. The TCR was taken from a human donor with active COVID-19. The donor label of this sample is uncertain. This chain links TRBV7-6 with TRBJ2-3; 10 bases match TRBD2. In DNA form, the CDR3 reads TGTGCCAGCAGACAAACGGGGACTAGCGGCACAGATACGCAGTATTTT. It specifies CASRQTGTSGTDTQYF.